The 25 T cell receptor beta chains below all came from one sample that was sequenced in a study of blood T cell repertoires in COVID-19. Sequencing was performed with immunoSEQ multiplex PCR; in TCRdb, only in-frame clones are kept and a portion is missing. The data show 80,000 or so clones, about 87% seen once. The sample taken for sequencing was peripheral blood. The receptors stem from a human donor in a cohort sampled during active COVID-19.

The J gene is TRBJ2-2, the V gene TRBV11-3, with TRBD2 as a possible D gene (6 bases). Trimming removed 2 bases at V and 3 bases at J, with 13 bases between. There are 16 residues in the CDR3. Germline V gene sequence: CDR1 SGHNT, CDR2 YENEEA. The CDR3 sequence is CASSLSGGVDTGELFF. The CDR3, as DNA: TGTGCCAGCAGCTTATCCGGGGGAGTGGACACCGGGGAGCTGTTTTTT.

This clone was observed once. The gene calls are TRBV15 and TRBJ1-1; D not resolved. The CDR3 length is 14 residues. Germline CDR1 reads LNHNV; CDR2 reads YYDKDF (reference sequence). The V end was cut by 0 bases, the J end by 3 bases, with 8 bases between. CDR3 amino acids: CATSRDLADTEAFF. In DNA, the CDR3 is TGTGCCACCAGCAGAGATCTGGCAGACACTGAAGCTTTCTTT.

The chain recombines TRBV10-3 with TRBJ2-1, with TRBD2 matching over 12 bases. Per germline, CDR1 ENHRY and CDR2 SYGVKD. The CDR3 is 16 residues long. After removal of 3 bases from V and 9 bases from J, the junction contained 9 bases not matched to a gene. This chain's CDR3 is CAISDASGGVRIEQFF. CDR3 in DNA: TGTGCCATCAGTGATGCTAGCGGGGGGGTACGGATTGAGCAGTTCTTC.

The chain is built from TRBV18 and TRBJ2-4; D is possibly TRBD1 (7 bases). The CDR3 extends over 15 amino acids. The germline V and J ends were trimmed by 3 bases and 7 bases, with 16 bases remaining between them. The germline CDR1 and CDR2 sequences are KGHSH and LQKENI. CDR3 DNA: TGTGCCAGCTCACCCCTAACAGGGGAGGTTAACATTCAGTACTTC. Translating it yields CASSPLTGEVNIQYF.

The chain employs TRBV5-6 and TRBJ2-1; D unresolved. The CDR3 extends over 13 amino acids. Trimming stripped 0 bases from V and 6 bases from J, with 7 bases between. Germline CDR1 is SGHDT and CDR2 is YYEEEE. The chain's CDR3 is CASSLELGNEQFF. DNA for the CDR3: TGTGCCAGCAGCTTGGAGCTCGGCAATGAGCAGTTCTTC.

The chain couples TRBV4-1 to TRBJ2-5; 7 nucleotides match TRBD1. V gave up 0 bases and J gave up 4 bases; unmatched junction bases: 8. The germline CDR1 and CDR2 sequences are MGHRA and YSYEKL. This CDR3 comprises 16 residues. Here the CDR3 reads CASSQEGTDPGETQYF. CDR3 in DNA: TGCGCCAGCAGCCAAGAGGGGACAGACCCTGGAGAGACCCAGTACTTC.

This clone was observed a handful of times. The chain uses TRBV30 and TRBJ1-2, with 8 bases fitting TRBD1. V lost 5 bases to trimming and J lost 3 bases; unmatched junction nucleotides: 5. Germline V lookup: CDR1 GTSNPN, CDR2 SVGIG (reference sequence). The CDR3 totals 13 residues. The CDR3 DNA reads as TGTGCCTGGGATGACAGGGGATACTATGGCTACACCTTC. Its protein is CAWDDRGYYGYTF.

This chain uses TRBV6-2 or TRBV6-3 with TRBJ2-7, with D unresolved. V lost 5 bases and J lost 6, with 14 bases in between. Germline loops: CDR1 MNHEY, CDR2 SVGEGT. The CDR3 contains 13 residues. The CDR3 here is CASSLIPSREQYF. CDR3 nucleotides: TGTGCCAGCAGTCTAATTCCCTCCCGCGAGCAGTACTTC.

The genes are TRBV15 and TRBJ1-1; D remains unclear. The V gene's germline CDR1 is LNHNV and CDR2 YYDKDF (reference sequence). V was clipped by 2 bases and J by 1 base, with 11 bases between them. The CDR3 runs 15 residues. The CDR3 DNA follows: TGTGCCACCAGCAGAACAAACCTCGCGAACACTGAAGCTTTCTTT. It encodes CATSRTNLANTEAFF.

The J gene is TRBJ2-3, the V gene TRBV3-1 (or the pseudogene TRBV3-2); D ambiguous. Germline V lookup: CDR1 LGHDT, CDR2 YNNKEL (reference sequence). The CDR3 is made up of 13 amino acids. Trimming pared 2 bases from V and 6 bases from J, leaving 9 bases between. This chain's CDR3 is CASSQNPVDTQYF. In nucleotides, the CDR3 is TGTGCCAGCAGCCAAAACCCAGTGGATACGCAGTATTTT.

The chain links TRBV5-6 to TRBJ2-1, with TRBD2 matching 13 bases. There are 16 residues in the CDR3. Trimming removed 4 bases from V and 9 bases from J; junction bases left unmatched: 10. Looked up from germline, CDR1 is SGHDT and CDR2 is YYEEEE. This chain's CDR3 is CASSRTGLAGVGEQFF. Written as DNA, the CDR3 is TGTGCCAGCAGCCGGACTGGACTAGCGGGAGTGGGTGAGCAGTTCTTC.

V gene TRBV5-1 combines with J gene TRBJ1-2; TRBD1 matches 7 bases. Germline loops: CDR1 SGHRS, CDR2 YFSETQ. This CDR3 is 15 amino acids long. With 1 base clipped from V and 8 bases from J, the junction kept 11 bases outside the gene matches. The CDR3 loop reads CASSLTEGAAGGYTF. CDR3 nucleotide sequence: TGCGCCAGCAGCTTGACGGAGGGGGCGGCTGGGGGCTACACCTTC.

V gene TRBV2 combines with J gene TRBJ1-1; D is unresolved. CDR1 SNHLY and CDR2 FYNNEI come from the germline V gene. The V and J ends lost 8 bases and 2 bases respectively, with 9 bases between them. The CDR3 consists of 12 residues. As DNA, the CDR3 is TGTGCCAGCGAGTTCGTAAACACTGAAGCTTTCTTT. It codes for CASEFVNTEAFF.

This chain joins TRBV5-6 and TRBJ1-2; no clear D. V lost 2 bases and J 3 bases, leaving 8 bases between the germline ends. This CDR3 has 13 residues. Germline V gene sequence: CDR1 SGHDT, CDR2 YYEEEE. CDR3: CASSFVADYGYTF. The DNA of the CDR3 is TGTGCCAGCAGCTTCGTGGCAGACTATGGCTACACCTTC.

The V gene is TRBV28, the J gene TRBJ2-5; TRBD1 aligns across 7 bases. V lost 7 bases to trimming and J lost 5 bases; unmatched junction nucleotides: 10. CDR1 and CDR2 from the germline V gene are MDHEN and SYDVKM. The CDR3 totals 14 residues. The CDR3, as DNA: TGTGCCAGCAATGTACAGGGGCGATGGGAGACCCAGTACTTC. Protein product: CASNVQGRWETQYF.

In this sample, this clone turned up once. This chain links TRBV9 with TRBJ1-6, with TRBD1 matching over 8 bases. The CDR3 loop spans 17 amino acids. CDR1 and CDR2 from the germline V gene are SGDLS and YYNGEE. J lost 3 bases, V lost 3 bases, and 8 bases had no gene match. CDR3 DNA sequence: TGTGCCAGCAGCGAGACGACAGGGGCCGGCTATAATTCACCCCTCCACTTT. Translation: CASSETTGAGYNSPLHF.

The chain recombines TRBV14 with TRBJ2-1; TRBD2 matches 7 bases. There are 14 residues in the CDR3. Unmatched junction bases numbered 11, after V lost 6 bases and J lost 9 bases. Germline V gives CDR1 SGHDN, CDR2 FVKESK. The CDR3 protein is CASRPGTKVGEQFF. The CDR3 DNA sequence: TGTGCCAGCAGACCCGGGACTAAGGTGGGTGAGCAGTTCTTC. The variable domain in full, completed from reference TRBV14 and TRBJ2-1, reads EAGVTQFPSHSVIEKGQTVTLRCDPISGHDNLYWYRRVMGKEIKFLLHFVKESKQDESGMPNNRFLAERTGGTYSTLKVQPAELEDSGVYFCASRPGTKVGEQFFGPGTRLTVL.

The sample holds one count of this clone. The rearrangement joins TRBV3-1 (or the pseudogene TRBV3-2) to TRBJ2-1; the D gene is possibly TRBD2 (6 bases). V was trimmed by 0 bases and J by 5 bases, leaving 11 bases between them. The germline V gene has CDR1 LGHDT and CDR2 YNNKEL (reference sequence). The CDR3 length is 15 residues. CDR3 DNA: TGTGCCAGCAGCCAAGACCTTGGGGGGAACAATGAGCAGTTCTTC. It codes for CASSQDLGGNNEQFF.

This chain links TRBV4-1 with TRBJ2-2; TRBD2 might be the D (6 bases). The CDR3 runs to 13 residues. The V end lost 3 bases, the J end lost 4 bases, and 6 bases lay between the germline ends. Germline CDR1 is MGHRA and CDR2 is YSYEKL. CDR3 protein: CASSQGLTGELFF. CDR3 DNA: TGCGCCAGCAGCCAGGGACTCACCGGGGAGCTGTTTTTT.

This chain joins TRBV18 and TRBJ1-5; TRBD1 matches 7 bases. The CDR3 runs to 14 residues. In germline, CDR1 is KGHSH, CDR2 LQKENI. The V gene end was trimmed by 3 bases and the J gene end by 5 bases; junction bases not matched to a gene: 4. Written as DNA, the CDR3 is TGTGCCAGCTCACCCGGGACAGCCGATCAGCCCCAGCATTTT. This sequence encodes CASSPGTADQPQHF.

The chain combines TRBV4-1 with TRBJ2-1; TRBD1 might be the D (6 bases). V lost 1 base and J 5 bases, leaving 15 bases between the germline ends. This CDR3 has 16 amino acids. Germline CDR1 MGHRA, CDR2 YSYEKL. DNA for the CDR3: TGCGCCAGCAGCCAAGGGGGGCTAGCAGGGAACAATGAGCAGTTCTTC. This translates into CASSQGGLAGNNEQFF.

The chain couples TRBV7-9 to TRBJ1-1, with D unresolved. The V gene lost 1 base and the J gene lost 9 bases, with 12 bases spanning the gap. This CDR3 comprises 13 residues. From germline, CDR1 is SEHNR and CDR2 FQNEAQ (reference sequence). The CDR3 sequence is CASSLDQAGKAFF. The CDR3 DNA reads as TGTGCCAGCAGCTTAGACCAGGCCGGGAAAGCTTTCTTT.

This clone was detected a few times. CDR3 in amino acids: CASSRDSFPVAFF. Here the CDR3 DNA reads TGTGCCAGCAGCCGGGACAGTTTCCCTGTCGCTTTCTTT. The chain recombines TRBV6-5 with TRBJ1-1; TRBD1 matches 7 bases. The germline CDR1 and CDR2 sequences are MNHEY and SVGAGI. The CDR3 length is 13 residues. The V gene end was trimmed by 6 bases and the J gene end by 11 bases; junction bases not matched to a gene: 12.

The V call is TRBV3-1 (or the pseudogene TRBV3-2), the J call TRBJ2-7, with 9 bases that match TRBD2. The CDR3 extends over 15 amino acids. Germline V lookup: CDR1 LGHDT, CDR2 YNNKEL (reference sequence). Unmatched junction bases numbered 3, after V lost 0 bases and J lost 3 bases. The CDR3 loop is CASSQDPAGGYEQYF. In nucleotides, the CDR3 is TGTGCCAGCAGCCAAGATCCAGCGGGAGGCTACGAGCAGTACTTC.

The rearrangement links TRBV5-6 to TRBJ2-5; TRBD1 might be the D (6 bases). Germline V lookup: CDR1 SGHDT, CDR2 YYEEEE. Between the trimmed V and J ends, which lost 2 bases and 3 bases, there was a span of 14 bases. This CDR3 is 15 amino acids long. This CDR3 reads CASSLLGTSKETQYF. DNA of the CDR3: TGTGCCAGCAGCTTATTAGGGACATCTAAAGAGACCCAGTACTTC.